A single sample is the source of the 11 T cell receptor beta chains below, sequenced in a study of shared clonotypes between healthy human individuals. The table came from immunoSEQ multiplex PCR; TCRdb's copy has only in-frame clones and leaves some out. The profile shows roughly 1,600,000 clones, roughly 98.5% of them singletons. Source material: naive CD4+ T cells sorted from blood. Subset of the sample: CD45RA+ positively selected. These receptors all come from a man in his thirties or forties in good health.

CDR3 nucleotide sequence: TGTGCCAGCATCCCGGGACTAGCGGAATACAATGAGCAGTTCTTC. Residues: CASIPGLAEYNEQFF. The rearrangement uses TRBV11-2 and TRBJ2-1, with 11 bases matching TRBD2. The CDR3 is 15 residues long. Unmatched junction bases numbered 6, after V lost 7 bases and J lost 4 bases. Germline V lookup: CDR1 SGHAT, CDR2 FQNNGV.

On this clone itself: The sample carries other DNA sequences with the same CDR3. For the CDR3, the DNA is TGTGCCAGCAGCGTAGGGCCGTCTAATGAAAAACTGTTTTTT. This gives the protein CASSVGPSNEKLFF. This chain joins TRBV9 and TRBJ1-4; D unresolved. CDR3 length equals 14 residues. The V and J ends lost 0 bases and 3 bases respectively, with 6 bases between them. CDR1 and CDR2 from the germline V gene are SGDLS and YYNGEE.

The CDR3 nucleotides read TGCGCCAGCAGACCTCCCGGACAGGGGTACGAGCAGTACTTC. As protein: CASRPPGQGYEQYF. The V gene is TRBV5-1, the J gene TRBJ2-7; 9 bases fit TRBD1. Unmatched junction bases numbered 7, after V lost 5 bases and J lost 4 bases. CDR1 is SGHRS and CDR2 is YFSETQ in the germline V gene. The CDR3 is 14 residues long.

The rearrangement joins TRBV14 to TRBJ2-4; 10 positions match TRBD2. The length of the CDR3 is 17 residues. CDR1 and CDR2 from the germline V gene are SGHDN and FVKESK. The junction had 11 bases not matched to a gene; V was cut back by 3 bases and J by 6 bases. The CDR3 DNA is TGTGCCAGCAGCCACCTAACGGAGCGGGAGGGCCGAAACATTCAGTACTTC. This gives the protein CASSHLTEREGRNIQYF.

As to this clone: The sample contains more than one DNA sequence encoding this CDR3. The V gene is TRBV19, the J gene TRBJ2-5; possible D gene TRBD2, 5 bases. With 6 bases removed from V and 5 bases from J, the gap between germline ends came to 10 bases. The CDR3 totals 12 residues. From germline, CDR1 is LNHDA and CDR2 SQIVND (reference sequence). The CDR3 sequence: CASSAGGETQYF. The DNA for the CDR3 is TGTGCCAGTAGCGCAGGCGGGGAGACCCAGTACTTC. Looking up the rest from reference TRBV19 and TRBJ2-5 gives the full variable domain: DGGITQSPKYLFRKEGQNVTLSCEQNLNHDAMYWYRQDPGQGLRLIYYSQIVNDFQKGDIAEGYSVSREKKESFPLTVTSAQKNPTAFYLCASSAGGETQYFGPGTRLLVL.

This clone was recorded only once. V gene TRBV7-9 combines with J gene TRBJ2-7, with TRBD1 matching 8 bases. V trimming: 5 bases; J trimming: 2 bases; junction bases outside the gene matches: 5. This CDR3 spans 14 amino acids. The germline V gene encodes CDR1 SEHNR and CDR2 FQNEAQ (reference sequence). In DNA, the CDR3 is TGTGCCAGCAGCGTTCGGGACAGGACCTACGAGCAGTACTTC. Amino acids: CASSVRDRTYEQYF. Full variable domain (missing parts from reference TRBV7-9 and TRBJ2-7): DTGVSQNPRHKITKRGQNVTFRCDPISEHNRLYWYRQTLGQGPEFLTYFQNEAQLEKSRLLSDRFSAERPKGSFSTLEIQRTEQGDSAMYLCASSVRDRTYEQYFGPGTRLTVT.

The V call is TRBV19, the J call TRBJ2-3, with D possibly matching TRBD1 (5 bases). CDR3 size: 18 residues. Trimming took 6 bases from V and 2 from J, leaving 24 bases between them. Germline loops: CDR1 LNHDA, CDR2 SQIVND (reference sequence). The CDR3 DNA reads TGTGCCAGTAGCCTTAGACCGCAGGGAAGTGGATCCACAGATACGCAGTATTTT. Translation: CASSLRPQGSGSTDTQYF.

This clone came up once. J is TRBJ2-2 and V is TRBV30, with D hard to call. Deletions cut 0 bases from V and 0 bases from J, with 11 bases between. The CDR3 sequence is 16 residues long. Germline CDR1 GTSNPN, CDR2 SVGIG (reference sequence). CDR3 sequence: CAWSVRLLANTGELFF. In DNA form, the CDR3 reads TGTGCCTGGAGTGTCCGACTTTTGGCGAACACCGGGGAGCTGTTTTTT. Together with reference TRBV30 and TRBJ2-2, the CDR3 gives the full variable domain: SQTIHQWPATLVQPVGSPLSLECTVEGTSNPNLYWYRQAAGRGLQLLFYSVGIGQISSEVPQNLSASRPQDRQFILSSKKLLLSDSGFYLCAWSVRLLANTGELFFGEGSRLTVL.

The chain links TRBV7-9 to TRBJ2-4, with D perhaps being TRBD1 or TRBD2 (5 bases each). From germline, CDR1 is SEHNR and CDR2 FQNEAQ (reference sequence). V was trimmed by 8 bases and J by 5 bases, leaving 7 bases between them. This CDR3 contains 11 residues. The CDR3 loop reads CASGTQNIQYF. The CDR3 nucleotides are TGTGCCAGCGGGACCCAAAACATTCAGTACTTC.

The V call is TRBV12-2, the J call TRBJ2-1. TRBV12-2 is termed a pseudogene. This CDR3 comprises 14 residues. CDR3 DNA: TGTGCAAGTCGCTCAACCGAAGTGTACGATGAGCAGTTCTTC. It translates to CASRSTEVYDEQFF.

The chain has TRBV5-1 and TRBJ2-1, with a tentative D call TRBD2 (6 bases). Germline V gives CDR1 SGHRS, CDR2 YFSETQ. The CDR3 has 13 amino acids. V was cut by 4 bases and J by 6 bases, with 11 bases left in between. The CDR3 region is CASSPQEGNEQFF. In DNA, the CDR3 is TGCGCCAGCAGCCCACAGGAGGGCAATGAGCAGTTCTTC.